This T cell receptor beta chain was identified in a study of radiation and T cells in renal cell carcinoma. The wider study: Nephrectomy followed 15 Gy stereotactic body radiation by 4 weeks.

Clones were sequenced by immunoSEQ multiplex PCR, and TCRdb holds only the in-frame ones, with some missing. The top ten hold under 30% of the sample, which has more than 140,000 clones, 83% seen once. Sample time point: baseline pretreatment blood. Stated treatment: 15 Gy SBRT to primary tumor, nephrectomy 4 weeks later. Serial blood draws occurred at baseline and 2 and 4 weeks post-SBRT. The patient's renal cell carcinoma had clear cell pathology. CDR1 SEHNR and CDR2 FQNEAQ come from the germline V gene (reference sequence). The CDR3 extends over 14 amino acids. V lost 5 bases to trimming and J lost 0 bases, with 9 bases between them.

The chain uses TRBV7-9 and TRBJ2-3, with D possibly TRBD2 on 6 matching bases. This specimen consisted of blood, obtained from a patient whose treatment included radiotherapy and nephrectomy. The receptor comes from a woman in her 50s with renal cell carcinoma. CDR3: CASSQSGSTDTQYF. The CDR3 nucleotides are TGTGCCAGCAGCCAGAGCGGGAGCACAGATACGCAGTATTTT. The entire variable domain, with the rest obtained from reference TRBV7-9 and TRBJ2-3, is as follows: DTGVSQNPRHKITKRGQNVTFRCDPISEHNRLYWYRQTLGQGPEFLTYFQNEAQLEKSRLLSDRFSAERPKGSFSTLEIQRTEQGDSAMYLCASSQSGSTDTQYFGPGTRLTVL.